This T cell receptor (beta chain) is from a study of blood T cell repertoires in COVID-19. The CDR3 consists of 13 residues. CDR1 MNHEY and CDR2 SMNVEV come from the germline V gene (reference sequence). V was cut by 2 bases and J by 0 bases, with 5 bases left in between. The repertoire was sequenced with immunoSEQ multiplex PCR; TCRdb's copy has only in-frame clones and lacks some. The data hold roughly 110,000 clones, with 81% observed a single time. This clone was detected once. Sequencing was carried out using peripheral blood. The TCR sequence derives from a human donor in a cohort sampled during active COVID-19. This chain connects TRBV27 to TRBJ2-7; D is uncertain. The chain's CDR3 is CASSLPSSYEQYF. CDR3 nucleotide sequence: TGTGCCAGCAGTTTACCGAGCTCCTACGAGCAGTACTTC.